This entry is about one T cell receptor (beta chain). This sample is part of a study of blood T cell repertoires in COVID-19. TCRdb's table, derived via immunoSEQ multiplex PCR, lists solely in-frame clones and lacks some. The sample shows 50,000 to 75,000 clones, around four fifths of them seen only once. Germline V gene sequence: CDR1 MNHEY, CDR2 SVGEGT. This CDR3 has 14 residues. V was shortened by 1 base and J by 7 bases, with 10 bases between the two germline ends. Sequenced: peripheral blood. The receptor was isolated from a woman older than 75 with active or convalescent COVID-19. The chain carries TRBV6-2 or TRBV6-3 and TRBJ1-4; tentative D call: TRBD1 (5 bases). DNA for the CDR3: TGTGCCAGCAGTTACTTCCCGCAGGGTGAAAAACTGTTTTTT. Amino acid sequence: CASSYFPQGEKLFF.